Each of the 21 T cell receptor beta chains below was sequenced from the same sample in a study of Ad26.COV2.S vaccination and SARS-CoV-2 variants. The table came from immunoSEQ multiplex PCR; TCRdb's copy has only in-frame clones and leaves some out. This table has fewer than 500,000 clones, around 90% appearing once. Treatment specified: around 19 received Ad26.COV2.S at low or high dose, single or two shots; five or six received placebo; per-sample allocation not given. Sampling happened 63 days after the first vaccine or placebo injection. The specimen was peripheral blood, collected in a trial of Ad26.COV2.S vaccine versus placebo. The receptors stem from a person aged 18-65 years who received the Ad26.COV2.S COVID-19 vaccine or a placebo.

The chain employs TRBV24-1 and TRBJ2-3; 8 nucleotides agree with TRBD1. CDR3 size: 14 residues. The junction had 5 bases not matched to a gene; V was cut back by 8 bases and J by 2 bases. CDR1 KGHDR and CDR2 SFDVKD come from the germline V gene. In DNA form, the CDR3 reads TGTGCCACCAAAAAGACAGGGGCCACAGATACGCAGTATTTT. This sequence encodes CATKKTGATDTQYF.

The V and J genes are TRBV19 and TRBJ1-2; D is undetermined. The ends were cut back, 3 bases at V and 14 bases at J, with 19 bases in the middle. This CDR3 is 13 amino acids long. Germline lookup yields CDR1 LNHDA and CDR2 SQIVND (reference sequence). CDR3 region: CASSMGHGPAMTF. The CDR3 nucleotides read TGTGCCAGTAGTATGGGTCATGGACCCGCTATGACCTTC.

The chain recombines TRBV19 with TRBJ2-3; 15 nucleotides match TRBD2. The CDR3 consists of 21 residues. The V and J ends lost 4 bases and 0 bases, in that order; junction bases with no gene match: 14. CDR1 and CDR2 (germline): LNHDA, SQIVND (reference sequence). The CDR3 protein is CASSTGLAGGKAYSSTDTQYF. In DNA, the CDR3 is TGTGCCAGTAGTACGGGACTAGCGGGAGGCAAGGCCTACTCTAGCACAGATACGCAGTATTTT.

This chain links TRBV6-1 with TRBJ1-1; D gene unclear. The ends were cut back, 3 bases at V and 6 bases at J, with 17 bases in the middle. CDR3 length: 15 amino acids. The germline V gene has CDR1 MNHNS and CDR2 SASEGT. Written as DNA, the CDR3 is TGTGCCAGCAGTGACAGGCGCCGCACCCGCTCTGAAGCTTTCTTT. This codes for CASSDRRRTRSEAFF.

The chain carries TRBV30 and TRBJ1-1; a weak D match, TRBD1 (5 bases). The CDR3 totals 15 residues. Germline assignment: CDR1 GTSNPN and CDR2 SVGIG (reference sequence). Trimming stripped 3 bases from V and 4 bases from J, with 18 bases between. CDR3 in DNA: TGTGCCTGGAGGCCTAGGGCGGGGGTTCTCACTGAAGCTTTCTTT. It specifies CAWRPRAGVLTEAFF.

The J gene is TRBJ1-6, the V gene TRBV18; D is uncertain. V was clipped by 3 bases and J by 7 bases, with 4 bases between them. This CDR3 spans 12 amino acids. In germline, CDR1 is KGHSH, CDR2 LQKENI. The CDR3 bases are TGTGCCAGCTCACCTTACAATTCACCCCTCCACTTT. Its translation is CASSPYNSPLHF.

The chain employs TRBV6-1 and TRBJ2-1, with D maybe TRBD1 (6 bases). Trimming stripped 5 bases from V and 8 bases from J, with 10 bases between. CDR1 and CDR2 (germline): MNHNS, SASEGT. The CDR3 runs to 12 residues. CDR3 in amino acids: CASSPSGDEQFF. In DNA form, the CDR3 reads TGTGCCAGCAGTCCCTCAGGGGATGAGCAGTTCTTC.

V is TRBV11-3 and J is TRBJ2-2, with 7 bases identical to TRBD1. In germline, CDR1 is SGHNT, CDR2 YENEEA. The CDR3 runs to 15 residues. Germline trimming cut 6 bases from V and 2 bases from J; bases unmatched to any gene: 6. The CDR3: CASSPRDSNTGELFF. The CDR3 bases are TGTGCCAGCAGTCCCCGGGACAGCAACACCGGGGAGCTGTTTTTT.

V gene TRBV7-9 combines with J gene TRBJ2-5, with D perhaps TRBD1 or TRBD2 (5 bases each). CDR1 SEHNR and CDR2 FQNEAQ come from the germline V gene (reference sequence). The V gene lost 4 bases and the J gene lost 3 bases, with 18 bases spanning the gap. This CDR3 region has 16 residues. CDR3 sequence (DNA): TGTGCCAGCAGCTGGGGCACGGGGACGGAGAAAGAGACCCAGTACTTC. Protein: CASSWGTGTEKETQYF.

Written as DNA, the CDR3 is TGTGCCAGCAGCTTATCCCCCAATCAGCCCCAGCATTTT. It specifies CASSLSPNQPQHF. The chain carries TRBV7-8 and TRBJ1-5; D remains ambiguous. Germline CDR1 SGHVS, CDR2 FQNEAQ. Trimming took 2 bases from V and 3 from J, leaving 5 bases between them. CDR3 length: 13 residues.

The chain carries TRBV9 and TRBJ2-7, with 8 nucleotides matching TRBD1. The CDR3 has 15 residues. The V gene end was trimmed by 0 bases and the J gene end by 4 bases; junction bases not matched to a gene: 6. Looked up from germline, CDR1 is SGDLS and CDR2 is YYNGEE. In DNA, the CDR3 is TGTGCCAGCAGCGTAGTTGGGACAGGAATGTACGAGCAGTACTTC. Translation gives CASSVVGTGMYEQYF.

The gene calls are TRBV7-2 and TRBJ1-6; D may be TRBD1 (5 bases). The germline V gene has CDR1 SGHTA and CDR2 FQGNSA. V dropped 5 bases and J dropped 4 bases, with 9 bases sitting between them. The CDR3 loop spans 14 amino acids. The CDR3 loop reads CASSPGSYNSPLHF. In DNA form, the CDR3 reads TGTGCCAGCAGCCCAGGGAGTTATAATTCACCCCTCCACTTT.

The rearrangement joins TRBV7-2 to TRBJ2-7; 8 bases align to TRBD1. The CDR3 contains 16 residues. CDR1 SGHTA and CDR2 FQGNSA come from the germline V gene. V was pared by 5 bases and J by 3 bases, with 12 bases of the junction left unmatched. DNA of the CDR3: TGTGCCAGCAGCCCCTGGGCAGGGGGCGGTTACTACGAGCAGTACTTC. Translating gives CASSPWAGGGYYEQYF.

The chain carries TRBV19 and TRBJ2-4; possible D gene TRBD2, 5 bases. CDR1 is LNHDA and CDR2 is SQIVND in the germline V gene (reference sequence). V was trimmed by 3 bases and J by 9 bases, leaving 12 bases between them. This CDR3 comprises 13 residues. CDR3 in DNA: TGTGCCAGTAGTATCGACTATTACGGCATTCAGTACTTC. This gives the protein CASSIDYYGIQYF.

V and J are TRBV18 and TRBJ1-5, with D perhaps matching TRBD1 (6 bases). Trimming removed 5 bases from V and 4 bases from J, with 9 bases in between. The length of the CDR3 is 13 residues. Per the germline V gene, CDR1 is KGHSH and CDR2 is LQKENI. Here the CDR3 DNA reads TGTGCCAGCTCAGTACAGGGAAATCAGCCCCAGCATTTT. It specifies CASSVQGNQPQHF.

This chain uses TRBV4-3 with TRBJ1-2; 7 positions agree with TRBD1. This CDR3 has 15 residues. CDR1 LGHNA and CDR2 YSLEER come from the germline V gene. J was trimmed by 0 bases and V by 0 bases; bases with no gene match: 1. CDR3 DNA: TGCGCCAGCAGCCAAGAGGACAGGTCTAACTATGGCTACACCTTC. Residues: CASSQEDRSNYGYTF.

The CDR3 nucleotides are TGCGCCAGCAGCCAAGGACTTAGCCTTAGCACAGATACGCAGTATTTT. Its translation: CASSQGLSLSTDTQYF. The chain recombines TRBV4-1 with TRBJ2-3; D is uncertain. V was pared by 1 base and J by 0 bases, with 11 bases between. The CDR3 sequence is 16 residues long. The germline gives CDR1 MGHRA, CDR2 YSYEKL.

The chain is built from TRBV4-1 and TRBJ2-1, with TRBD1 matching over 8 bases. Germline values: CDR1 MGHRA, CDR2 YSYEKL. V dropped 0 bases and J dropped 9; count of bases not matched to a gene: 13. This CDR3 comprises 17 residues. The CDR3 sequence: CASSQDSGQGWAIEQFF. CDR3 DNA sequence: TGCGCCAGCAGCCAAGATTCCGGACAGGGATGGGCAATTGAGCAGTTCTTC.

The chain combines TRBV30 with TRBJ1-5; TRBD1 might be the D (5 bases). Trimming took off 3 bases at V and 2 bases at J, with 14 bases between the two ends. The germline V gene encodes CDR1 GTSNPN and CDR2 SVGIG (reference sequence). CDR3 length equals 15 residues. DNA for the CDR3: TGTGCCTGGAGACCGGGAGGGGCAGGCAATCAGCCCCAGCATTTT. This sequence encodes CAWRPGGAGNQPQHF.

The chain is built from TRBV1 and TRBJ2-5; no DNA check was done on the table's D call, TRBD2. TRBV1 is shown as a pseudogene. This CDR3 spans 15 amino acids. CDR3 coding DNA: TGCACCAGCGCATATCCCGGGGCCGGGGGAGAGACCCAGTACTTC. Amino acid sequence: CTSAYPGAGGETQYF.

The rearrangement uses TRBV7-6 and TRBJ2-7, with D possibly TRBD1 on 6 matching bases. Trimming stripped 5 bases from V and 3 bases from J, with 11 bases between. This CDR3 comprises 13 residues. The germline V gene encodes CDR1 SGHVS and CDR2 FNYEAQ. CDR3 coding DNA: TGTGCCAGCAGCCCACAGGGAAACTACGAGCAGTACTTC. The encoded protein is CASSPQGNYEQYF.